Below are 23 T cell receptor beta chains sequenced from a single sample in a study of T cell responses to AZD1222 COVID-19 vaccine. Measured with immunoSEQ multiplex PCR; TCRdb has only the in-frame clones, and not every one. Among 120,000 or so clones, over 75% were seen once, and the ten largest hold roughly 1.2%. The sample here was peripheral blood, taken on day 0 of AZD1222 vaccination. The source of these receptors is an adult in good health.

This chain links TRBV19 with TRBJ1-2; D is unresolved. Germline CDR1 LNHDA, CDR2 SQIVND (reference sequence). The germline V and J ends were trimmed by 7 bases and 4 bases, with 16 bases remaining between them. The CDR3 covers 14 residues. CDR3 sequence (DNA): TGTGCCAGTACCGGGTCGGGGAGGCTCTATGGCTACACCTTC. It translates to CASTGSGRLYGYTF.

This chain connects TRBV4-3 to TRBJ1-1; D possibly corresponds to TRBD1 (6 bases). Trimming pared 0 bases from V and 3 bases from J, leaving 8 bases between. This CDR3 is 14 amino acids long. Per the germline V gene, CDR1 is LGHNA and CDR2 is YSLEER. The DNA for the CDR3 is TGCGCCAGCAGCCAAGATGAGGGGGACACTGAAGCTTTCTTT. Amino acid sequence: CASSQDEGDTEAFF.

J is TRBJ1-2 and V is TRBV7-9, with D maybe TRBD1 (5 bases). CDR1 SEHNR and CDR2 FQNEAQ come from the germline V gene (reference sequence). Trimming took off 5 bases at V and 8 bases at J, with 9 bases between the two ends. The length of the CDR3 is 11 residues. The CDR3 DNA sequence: TGTGCCAGCAGCAACCGGGACGGCTACACCTTC. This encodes CASSNRDGYTF.

The CDR3 region is CSVEGTSYNEQFF. The CDR3 DNA reads as TGCAGCGTTGAAGGTACTAGCTACAATGAGCAGTTCTTC. This chain links TRBV29-1 with TRBJ2-1; possibly TRBD2 for D (5 bases). With 1 base removed from V and 3 bases from J, the gap between germline ends came to 7 bases. CDR3 length: 13 residues. Germline V gene lookup returns CDR1 SQVTM and CDR2 ANQGSEA.

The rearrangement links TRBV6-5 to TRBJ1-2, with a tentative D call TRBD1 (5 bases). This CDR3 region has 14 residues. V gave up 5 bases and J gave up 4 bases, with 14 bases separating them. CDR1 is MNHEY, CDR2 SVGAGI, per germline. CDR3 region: CASSQSREGYGYTF. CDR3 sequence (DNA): TGTGCCAGCAGTCAAAGCAGGGAGGGCTATGGCTACACCTTC.

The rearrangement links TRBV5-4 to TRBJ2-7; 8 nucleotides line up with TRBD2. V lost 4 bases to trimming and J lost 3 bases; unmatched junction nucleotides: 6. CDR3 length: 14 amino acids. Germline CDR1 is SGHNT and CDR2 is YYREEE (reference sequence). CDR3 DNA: TGTGCCAGCAGCCCTTCGGGGGGGGACTACGAGCAGTACTTC. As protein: CASSPSGGDYEQYF.

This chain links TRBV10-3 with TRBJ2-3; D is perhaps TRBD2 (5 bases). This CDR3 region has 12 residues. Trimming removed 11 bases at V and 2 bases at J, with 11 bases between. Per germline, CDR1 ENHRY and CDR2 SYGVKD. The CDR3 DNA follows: TGTGCCCCTCGGGGTAACACAGATACGCAGTATTTT. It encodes CAPRGNTDTQYF.

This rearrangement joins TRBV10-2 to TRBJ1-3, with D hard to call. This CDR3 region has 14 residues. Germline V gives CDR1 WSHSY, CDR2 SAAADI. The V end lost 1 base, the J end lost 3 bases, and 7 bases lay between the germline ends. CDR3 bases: TGCGCCAGCAGTGAGTATGGAAATGGAAACACCATATATTTT. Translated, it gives CASSEYGNGNTIYF.

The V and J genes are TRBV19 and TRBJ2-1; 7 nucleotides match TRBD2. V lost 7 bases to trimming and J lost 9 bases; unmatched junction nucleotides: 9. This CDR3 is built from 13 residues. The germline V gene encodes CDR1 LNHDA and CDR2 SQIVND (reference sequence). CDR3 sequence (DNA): TGTGCCAGTACCCCGGGGAGCGGGGTTGAGCAGTTCTTC. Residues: CASTPGSGVEQFF.

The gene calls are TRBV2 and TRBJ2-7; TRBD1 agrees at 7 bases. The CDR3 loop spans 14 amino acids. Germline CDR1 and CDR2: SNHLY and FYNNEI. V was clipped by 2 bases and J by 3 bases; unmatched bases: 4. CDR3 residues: CASSEWQGDYEQYF. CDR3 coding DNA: TGTGCCAGCAGTGAATGGCAGGGGGACTACGAGCAGTACTTC.

The CDR3 region is CASSSRTANYGYTF. The CDR3, as DNA: TGTGCCAGCAGCTCGCGGACGGCCAACTATGGCTACACCTTC. This chain joins TRBV7-8 and TRBJ1-2; D uncertain. The CDR3 runs to 14 residues. Germline V gene data show CDR1 as SGHVS and CDR2 as FQNEAQ. V was clipped by 4 bases and J by 2 bases, with 11 bases between them.

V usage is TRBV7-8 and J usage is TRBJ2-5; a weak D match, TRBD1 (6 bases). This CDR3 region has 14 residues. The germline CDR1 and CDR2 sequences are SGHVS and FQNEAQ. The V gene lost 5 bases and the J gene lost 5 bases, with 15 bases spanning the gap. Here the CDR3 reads CASSTYRVRETQYF. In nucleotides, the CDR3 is TGTGCCAGCAGCACCTACAGGGTCAGGGAGACCCAGTACTTC. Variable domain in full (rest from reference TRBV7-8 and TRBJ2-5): GAGVSQSPRYKVAKRGQDVALRCDPISGHVSLFWYQQALGQGPEFLTYFQNEAQLDKSGLPSDRFFAERPEGSVSTLKIQRTQQEDSAVYLCASSTYRVRETQYFGPGTRLLVL.

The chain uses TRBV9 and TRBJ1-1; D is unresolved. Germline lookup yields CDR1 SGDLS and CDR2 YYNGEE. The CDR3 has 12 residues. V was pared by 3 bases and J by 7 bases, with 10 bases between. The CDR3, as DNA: TGTGCCAGCAGCGGTGGATCGGGTGAAGCTTTCTTT. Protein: CASSGGSGEAFF. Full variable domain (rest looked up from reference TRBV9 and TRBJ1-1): DSGVTQTPKHLITATGQRVTLRCSPRSGDLSVYWYQQSLDQGLQFLIQYYNGEERAKGNILERFSAQQFPDLHSELNLSSLELGDSALYFCASSGGSGEAFFGQGTRLTVV.

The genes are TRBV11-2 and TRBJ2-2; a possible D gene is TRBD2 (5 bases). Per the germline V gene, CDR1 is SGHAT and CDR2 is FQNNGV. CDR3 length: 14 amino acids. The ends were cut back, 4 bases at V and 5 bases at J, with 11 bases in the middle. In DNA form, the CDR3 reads TGTGCCAGCAGCTCCTGGACGGGAACCGGGGAGCTGTTTTTT. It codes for CASSSWTGTGELFF.

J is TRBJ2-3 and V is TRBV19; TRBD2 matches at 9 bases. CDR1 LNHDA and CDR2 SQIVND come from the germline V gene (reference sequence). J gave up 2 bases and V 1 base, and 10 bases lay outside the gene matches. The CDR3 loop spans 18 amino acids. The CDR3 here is CASSIGARGGRVTDTQYF. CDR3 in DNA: TGTGCCAGTAGTATAGGGGCGCGGGGGGGCCGCGTCACAGATACGCAGTATTTT.

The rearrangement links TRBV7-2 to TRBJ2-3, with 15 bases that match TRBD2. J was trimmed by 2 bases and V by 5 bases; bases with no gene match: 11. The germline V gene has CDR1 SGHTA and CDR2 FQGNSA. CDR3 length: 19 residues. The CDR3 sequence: CASSTARTSGGDTTDTQYF. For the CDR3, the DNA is TGTGCCAGCAGCACCGCGAGGACTAGCGGGGGGGATACCACAGATACGCAGTATTTT.

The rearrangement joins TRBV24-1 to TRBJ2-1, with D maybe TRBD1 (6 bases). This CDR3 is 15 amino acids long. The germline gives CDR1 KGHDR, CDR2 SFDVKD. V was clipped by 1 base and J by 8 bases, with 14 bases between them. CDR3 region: CATSDLRAGDDEQFF. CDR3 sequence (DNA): TGTGCCACCAGTGATTTAAGGGCAGGGGACGATGAGCAGTTCTTC.

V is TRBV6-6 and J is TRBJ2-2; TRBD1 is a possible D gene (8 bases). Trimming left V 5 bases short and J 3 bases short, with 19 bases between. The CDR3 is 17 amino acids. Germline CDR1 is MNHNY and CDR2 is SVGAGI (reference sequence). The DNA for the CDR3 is TGTGCCAGCAGTCCGGGGACAGGCGCGGGGGACACCGGGGAGCTGTTTTTT. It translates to CASSPGTGAGDTGELFF.

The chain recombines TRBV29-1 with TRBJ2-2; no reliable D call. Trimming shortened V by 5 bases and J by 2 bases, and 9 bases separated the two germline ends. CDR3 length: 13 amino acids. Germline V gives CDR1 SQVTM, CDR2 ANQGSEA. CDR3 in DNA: TGCAGCGTTAGCCGGCTTAACACCGGGGAGCTGTTTTTT. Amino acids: CSVSRLNTGELFF.

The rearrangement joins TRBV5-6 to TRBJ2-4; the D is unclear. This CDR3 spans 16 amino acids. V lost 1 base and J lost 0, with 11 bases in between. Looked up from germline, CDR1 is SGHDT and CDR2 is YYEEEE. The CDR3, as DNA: TGTGCCAGCAGCTTGCTCGACCCCGTAGCCAAAAACATTCAGTACTTC. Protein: CASSLLDPVAKNIQYF.

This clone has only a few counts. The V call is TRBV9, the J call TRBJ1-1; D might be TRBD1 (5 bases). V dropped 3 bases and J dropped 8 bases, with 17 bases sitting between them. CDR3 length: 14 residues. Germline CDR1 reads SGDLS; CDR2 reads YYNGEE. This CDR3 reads CASSASPGPGEAFF. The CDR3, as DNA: TGTGCCAGCAGCGCATCTCCAGGGCCCGGCGAAGCTTTCTTT.

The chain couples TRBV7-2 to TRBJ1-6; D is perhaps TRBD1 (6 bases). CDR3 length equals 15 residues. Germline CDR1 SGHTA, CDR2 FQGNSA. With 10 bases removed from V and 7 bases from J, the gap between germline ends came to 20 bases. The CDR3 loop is CATGGGPSWNSPLHF. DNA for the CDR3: TGTGCCACCGGGGGGGGCCCGAGCTGGAATTCACCCCTCCACTTT.

As DNA, the CDR3 is TGTGCCAGCTCACCCGGGGGGACCACTGAAGCTTTCTTT. Amino acids: CASSPGGTTEAFF. The chain combines TRBV18 with TRBJ1-1; a possible D gene is TRBD1 (5 bases). Germline V lookup: CDR1 KGHSH, CDR2 LQKENI. This CDR3 is built from 13 residues. V lost 3 bases to trimming and J lost 4 bases, with 9 bases between them.